What follows are 22 T cell receptor beta chains derived from one specimen sequenced in a study of blood T cell repertoires in COVID-19. Using immunoSEQ multiplex PCR, the repertoire was profiled, and TCRdb retains in-frame clones only, with some absent. The sample includes about 210,000 clones, almost 85% of them seen just once. The sample consisted of peripheral blood. Source of these receptors: a woman aged 40 to 50 with acute or convalescent COVID-19.

The rearrangement joins TRBV7-2 to TRBJ2-6; unclear D gene. The CDR3 extends over 12 amino acids. Germline V lookup: CDR1 SGHTA, CDR2 FQGNSA. V was clipped by 6 bases and J by 6 bases, with 6 bases between them. The CDR3, as DNA: TGTGCCAGCAGATCCTTGGCCAACGTCCTGACTTTC. Translating it yields CASRSLANVLTF.

V and J are TRBV5-1 and TRBJ2-7, with D uncertain. This CDR3 spans 13 amino acids. V was pared by 0 bases and J by 3 bases, with 7 bases between. Germline values: CDR1 SGHRS, CDR2 YFSETQ. Here the CDR3 reads CASSLGQFYEQYF. The CDR3 DNA reads TGCGCCAGCAGCTTGGGCCAGTTCTACGAGCAGTACTTC.

The chain combines TRBV18 with TRBJ1-2; D ambiguous. Deletions cut 3 bases from V and 4 bases from J, with 12 bases between. The CDR3 spans 14 residues. Germline V gene lookup returns CDR1 KGHSH and CDR2 LQKENI. CDR3 sequence reads: CASSPRGDTYGYTF. The CDR3 nucleotides are TGTGCCAGCTCACCTCGTGGCGACACCTATGGCTACACCTTC.

V gene TRBV4-3 combines with J gene TRBJ2-2, with D possibly matching TRBD2 (6 bases). Germline V gene data show CDR1 as LGHNA and CDR2 as YSLEER. The CDR3 is 17 residues long. Trimming shortened V by 1 base and J by 5 bases, and 17 bases separated the two germline ends. The CDR3 here is CASSQVFAGSRTGELFF. DNA of the CDR3: TGCGCCAGCAGCCAAGTTTTCGCCGGGAGTAGAACCGGGGAGCTGTTTTTT.

The rearrangement joins TRBV5-1 to TRBJ2-1; D ambiguous. Per the germline V gene, CDR1 is SGHRS and CDR2 is YFSETQ. V was cut by 0 bases and J by 5 bases, with 15 bases left in between. This CDR3 comprises 16 residues. Written as DNA, the CDR3 is TGCGCCAGCAGCTTGGGACCCAGGCAGATCAACAATGAGCAGTTCTTC. Its protein is CASSLGPRQINNEQFF.

This chain uses TRBV11-2 with TRBJ1-6, with a possible D match to TRBD1 (5 bases). The CDR3 has 15 residues. Trimming cost V 4 bases and J 5 bases, with 12 bases left between them. Germline assignment: CDR1 SGHAT and CDR2 FQNNGV. Here the CDR3 DNA reads TGTGCCAGCAGCTCAACGGGACTCAATAATTCACCCCTCCACTTT. This encodes CASSSTGLNNSPLHF.

The chain joins TRBV3-1 (or the pseudogene TRBV3-2) to TRBJ2-7; 7 bases match TRBD1. Trimming at V came to 1 base and at J to 3 bases, leaving 6 bases not matched to a gene. CDR1 LGHDT and CDR2 YNNKEL come from the germline V gene (reference sequence). The CDR3 has 15 residues. The CDR3 region is CASSQGPGQFYEQYF. CDR3 coding DNA: TGTGCCAGCAGCCAAGGACCGGGACAGTTCTACGAGCAGTACTTC.

The CDR3 sequence: CASSLEPGTGELFF. Here the CDR3 DNA reads TGCGCCAGCAGCTTGGAACCAGGGACCGGGGAGCTGTTTTTT. V and J are TRBV5-1 and TRBJ2-2, with a weak D call TRBD1 (5 bases). V lost 0 bases, J lost 5 bases, and 8 bases lay in between. The CDR3 runs to 14 residues. Per germline, CDR1 SGHRS and CDR2 YFSETQ.

The V and J genes are TRBV27 and TRBJ2-3, with a possible D match to TRBD1 (7 bases). Germline-derived CDR1 and CDR2 are MNHEY and SMNVEV (reference sequence). This CDR3 region has 15 residues. V was shortened by 6 bases and J by 2 bases, with 15 bases between the two germline ends. This chain's CDR3 is CASRPGGGPTDTQYF. The CDR3, as DNA: TGTGCCAGCAGACCAGGAGGGGGCCCCACAGATACGCAGTATTTT.

The gene calls are TRBV2 and TRBJ1-3; D unclear. The CDR3 totals 17 residues. Germline CDR1 and CDR2: SNHLY and FYNNEI. Trimming shortened V by 3 bases and J by 1 base, and 16 bases separated the two germline ends. DNA of the CDR3: TGTGCCAGCAGTGAGGCCCCGTGGTCCGGGTCTGGAAACACCATATATTTT. Protein: CASSEAPWSGSGNTIYF.

This clone was seen only a few times. The CDR3 sequence: CASSPEGLAQETQYF. DNA for the CDR3: TGTGCCAGCAGTCCTGAGGGACTAGCGCAAGAGACCCAGTACTTC. This chain connects TRBV28 to TRBJ2-5; TRBD2 matches at 10 bases. Germline assignment: CDR1 MDHEN and CDR2 SYDVKM. V shed 5 bases, J shed 2 bases, and the junction held 5 bases outside the gene matches. The CDR3 covers 15 residues.

V usage is TRBV7-8 and J usage is TRBJ2-1; TRBD2 agrees at 14 bases. Per the germline V gene, CDR1 is SGHVS and CDR2 is FQNEAQ. The CDR3 sequence is 14 residues long. The V gene end was trimmed by 3 bases and the J gene end by 9 bases; junction bases not matched to a gene: 1. CDR3 sequence: CASSLTSGGGEQFF. CDR3 nucleotides: TGTGCCAGCAGCTTGACTAGCGGGGGGGGTGAGCAGTTCTTC.

The CDR3 region is CASINRGSYEQYF. CDR3 nucleotide sequence: TGTGCCAGCATCAACAGGGGATCCTACGAGCAGTACTTC. V is TRBV6-5 and J is TRBJ2-7, with 7 nucleotides matching TRBD1. Per germline, CDR1 MNHEY and CDR2 SVGAGI. The CDR3 consists of 13 residues. V lost 7 bases, J lost 1 base, and 4 bases stayed unmatched.

The genes are TRBV11-2 and TRBJ2-3; the D gene is possibly TRBD2 (5 bases). CDR1 and CDR2 from the germline V gene are SGHAT and FQNNGV. Trimming left V 7 bases short and J 6 bases short, with 11 bases between. CDR3 length: 12 amino acids. CDR3 DNA sequence: TGTGCCAGCAACATTCGGGGTGATACGCAGTATTTT. Protein product: CASNIRGDTQYF.

This clone has a single count. The J gene is TRBJ2-7, the V gene TRBV5-1, with 10 nucleotides matching TRBD1. CDR3 size: 14 residues. CDR1 is SGHRS and CDR2 is YFSETQ in the germline V gene. V gave up 4 bases and J gave up 0 bases; unmatched junction bases: 1. In DNA, the CDR3 is TGCGCCAGCAGCCGGGACAGGGGCTCCTACGAGCAGTACTTC. Its protein is CASSRDRGSYEQYF.

This rearrangement joins TRBV28 to TRBJ2-7; 9 bases fit TRBD1. After removal of 5 bases from V and 7 bases from J, the junction contained 12 bases not matched to a gene. The length of the CDR3 is 15 residues. The germline CDR1 and CDR2 sequences are MDHEN and SYDVKM. The CDR3 bases are TGTGCCAGCAGTGTCTCCCCACAGGGGGCGAGAGAGCAGTACTTC. Residues: CASSVSPQGAREQYF.

V gene TRBV19 combines with J gene TRBJ2-2; 14 nucleotides match TRBD2. CDR3 length: 19 residues. CDR1 and CDR2 from the germline V gene are LNHDA and SQIVND (reference sequence). Losses at the gene ends were 5 bases for V and 0 bases for J; bases not matched to a gene: 8. The CDR3 spells CASSGWTSGRLTNTGELFF. DNA of the CDR3: TGTGCCAGTAGTGGGTGGACTAGCGGGAGGTTAACGAACACCGGGGAGCTGTTTTTT.

The J gene is TRBJ1-2, the V gene TRBV18; a possible D gene is TRBD1 (5 bases). The germline V and J ends were trimmed by 2 bases and 4 bases, with 11 bases remaining between them. The germline V gene encodes CDR1 KGHSH and CDR2 LQKENI. The CDR3 has 14 amino acids. The CDR3 DNA is TGTGCCAGCTCACCATCGTCGGGGGGCTATGGCTACACCTTC. Its protein is CASSPSSGGYGYTF.

This sequence joins TRBV3-1 (or the pseudogene TRBV3-2) and TRBJ2-7, with 8 positions matching TRBD2. This CDR3 has 14 amino acids. In germline, CDR1 is LGHDT, CDR2 YNNKEL (reference sequence). V trimming: 5 bases; J trimming: 6 bases; junction bases outside the gene matches: 9. CDR3: CASSSGGRALEQYF. The CDR3 DNA follows: TGTGCCAGCAGCTCGGGGGGGCGGGCTCTCGAGCAGTACTTC.

J is TRBJ2-4 and V is TRBV21-1; the D call TRBD2 from the table was never checked on the DNA. TRBV21-1 is a pseudogene. The CDR3 extends over 20 amino acids. CDR3 region: CASRTGPYSGITLAKNIQYF. The CDR3 coding sequence is TGTGCCAGCAGGACTGGTCCCTACAGCGGAATTACTCTAGCCAAAAACATTCAGTACTTC.

This chain connects TRBV6-1 to TRBJ2-1, with D possibly being TRBD1 (6 bases). CDR3 length: 15 amino acids. Trimming removed 2 bases at V and 4 bases at J, with 12 bases between. In germline, CDR1 is MNHNS, CDR2 SASEGT. The CDR3 DNA sequence: TGTGCCAGCAGTGAATTTAGAGGACAGTACAATGAGCAGTTCTTC. Protein sequence: CASSEFRGQYNEQFF.

This chain links TRBV25-1 with TRBJ2-3; TRBD2 matches at 13 bases. Trimming at V came to 2 bases and at J to 2 bases, leaving 1 base not matched to a gene. CDR1 is MGHDK, CDR2 SYGVNS, per germline. This CDR3 is built from 16 residues. The CDR3 protein is CASSEGLAGATDTQYF. The DNA for the CDR3 is TGTGCCAGCAGTGAAGGACTAGCGGGAGCCACAGATACGCAGTATTTT.